Below are 30 T cell receptor beta chains sequenced from a single sample in a study of regulatory T cells in long-lasting Graves disease (dated by TCRdb to the early 2020s). Libraries were prepared through multiplex PCR. The instrument was an Illumina HiSeq 4000. TCR beta libraries were built with iRepertoire HTBI primers and Arm-PCR amplification of CDR3 regions. The public reads were reprocessed in TCRdb via fastp at Q25 and MiXCR, keeping in-frame beta chains. Merged by CDR3 protein, the rows form single entries marked with the most common genes and DNA. In all, the sample holds 600,000 to 850,000 distinct CDR3 sequences, and 30% of those were seen once. Clones ranked in the top ten supply 40% to 55% of the sample. In light of the paper, this sample's time point label describes: persistent/refractory GD, antithyroid drugs over 5 years with positive TRAb. For both TCR sequencing and RNA sequencing, RNA was extracted from PBMCs in TRIzol.

The sequences come from peripheral blood mononuclear cells (PBMCs), collected when the disease was refractory, from a patient treated with antithyroid drugs. These receptors came from a female donor with Graves disease.

The chain combines TRBV15 with TRBJ1-1, with D tentatively TRBD1 (6 bases). The CDR3 is made up of 14 amino acids. Germline loops: CDR1 LNHNV, CDR2 YYDKDF (reference sequence). V shed 3 bases and J shed 6 bases, with 14 bases lying between them. The CDR3 DNA sequence: TGTGCCACCAGCAGGAACAGGGCTGGGCCTGAAGCTTTCTTT. As protein: CATSRNRAGPEAFF.

This clonotype showed up just a few times. The chain is built from TRBV20-1 and TRBJ2-1; the match to TRBD1 covers 7 bases. Germline lookup yields CDR1 DFQATT and CDR2 SNEGSKA (reference sequence). V was clipped by 0 bases and J by 3 bases; unmatched bases: 2. The length of the CDR3 is 14 residues. CDR3: CSARDRDSYNEQFF. CDR3 DNA: TGCAGTGCTAGAGATCGGGACAGCTACAATGAGCAGTTCTTC.

This rearrangement joins TRBV10-3 to TRBJ1-4, with D possibly TRBD1 on 5 matching bases. V lost 4 bases to trimming and J lost 6 bases, with 12 bases between them. In germline, CDR1 is ENHRY, CDR2 SYGVKD. CDR3 length: 14 residues. The CDR3 bases are TGTGCCATCAGTGGGGGGGGACCTCATGAAAAACTGTTTTTT. It encodes CAISGGGPHEKLFF.

There are a few counts of this clonotype. The V gene is TRBV30, the J gene TRBJ2-7, with TRBD1 matching over 11 bases. CDR1 and CDR2 (germline): GTSNPN, SVGIG (reference sequence). V trimming: 4 bases; J trimming: 3 bases; junction bases outside the gene matches: 5. This CDR3 spans 14 amino acids. The CDR3 sequence: CAWTRDRGNYEQYF. In DNA form, the CDR3 reads TGTGCCTGGACCAGGGACAGGGGGAACTACGAGCAGTACTTC.

The rearrangement links TRBV19 to TRBJ2-2; TRBD1 matches 8 bases. This CDR3 region has 17 residues. Germline V CDR1 and CDR2: LNHDA, SQIVND (reference sequence). Trimming cost V 0 bases and J 5 bases; bases outside gene matches: 8. In DNA, the CDR3 is TGTGCCAGTAGTATAGACCCGGACAGGGCTCATACCGGGGAGCTGTTTTTT. Its translation is CASSIDPDRAHTGELFF.

The V and J genes are TRBV5-5 and TRBJ1-2; D ambiguous. Germline CDR1 SGHKS, CDR2 YYEKEE (reference sequence). Trimming left V 7 bases short and J 4 bases short, with 14 bases between. The CDR3 extends over 13 amino acids. The CDR3: CASEPAGSYGYTF. CDR3 bases: TGTGCCAGCGAACCGGCGGGCAGCTATGGCTACACCTTC.

This clonotype was observed a handful of times. This sequence joins TRBV15 and TRBJ1-2; the D gene is possibly TRBD1 (5 bases). V lost 6 bases and J 6 bases, leaving 23 bases between the germline ends. The germline CDR1 and CDR2 sequences are LNHNV and YYDKDF (reference sequence). The CDR3 is made up of 16 amino acids. The CDR3 is CATSLSLGTGTDGYTF. The CDR3 nucleotides read TGTGCCACCAGTTTGTCCCTCGGAACAGGCACGGATGGCTACACCTTC.

This clonotype was picked up many times. The chain joins TRBV11-2 to TRBJ1-5, with 9 bases fitting TRBD1. Germline CDR1 SGHAT, CDR2 FQNNGV. V dropped 4 bases and J dropped 9; count of bases not matched to a gene: 19. The CDR3 length is 18 residues. CDR3 in DNA: TGTGCCAGCAGCTCTCCAGGTCGGGACAGGGTCCTTGGGGTGCCCCAGCATTTT. It is translated as CASSSPGRDRVLGVPQHF. The full variable domain, completed using reference TRBV11-2 and TRBJ1-5, is EAGVAQSPRYKIIEKRQSVAFWCNPISGHATLYWYQQILGQGPKLLIQFQNNGVVDDSQLPKDRFSAERLKGVDSTLKIQPAKLEDSAVYLCASSSPGRDRVLGVPQHFGDGTRLSIL.

V and J are TRBV29-1 and TRBJ2-2; D not certain. The ends were cut back, 6 bases at V and 4 bases at J, with 9 bases in the middle. Germline CDR1 and CDR2: SQVTM and ANQGSEA. The CDR3 runs to 12 residues. In DNA, the CDR3 is TGCAGCGTCATACAGACCACCGGGGAGCTGTTTTTT. Its protein product is CSVIQTTGELFF.

This clonotype is a singleton in its sample. The V and J genes are TRBV7-9 and TRBJ1-2; tentative D call: TRBD1 (5 bases). V lost 1 base and J 3 bases, leaving 15 bases between the germline ends. Germline lookup yields CDR1 SEHNR and CDR2 FQNEAQ (reference sequence). The CDR3 consists of 16 residues. The CDR3 nucleotides read TGTGCCAGCAGCTTAGGAAGCCTGGGGCGGTACTATGGCTACACCTTC. Protein sequence: CASSLGSLGRYYGYTF.

This chain uses TRBV20-1 with TRBJ1-1; tentatively, D is TRBD1 (5 bases). With 5 bases removed from V and 5 bases from J, the gap between germline ends came to 18 bases. The CDR3 has 14 amino acids. Germline V lookup: CDR1 DFQATT, CDR2 SNEGSKA (reference sequence). This CDR3 is CSARPSLGGTEAFF. CDR3 nucleotide sequence: TGCAGTGCTCGACCCTCGTTGGGGGGTACTGAAGCTTTCTTT.

This clonotype was observed a handful of times. This chain joins TRBV4-1 and TRBJ1-2, with 7 bases matching TRBD1. Germline V gene lookup returns CDR1 MGHRA and CDR2 YSYEKL. The CDR3 is 15 residues long. The J segment lost 3 bases and the V segment lost 3 bases, leaving 7 bases of the junction unmatched. The CDR3 DNA reads as TGCGCCAGCAGCCAGGTTTACAGGGGCGACTATGGCTACACCTTC. Its translation: CASSQVYRGDYGYTF.

This clonotype turned up a few times. The genes are TRBV5-1 and TRBJ2-6, with D perhaps TRBD1 (5 bases). The germline V and J ends were trimmed by 7 bases and 0 bases, with 17 bases remaining between them. The CDR3 extends over 17 amino acids. Germline CDR1 is SGHRS and CDR2 is YFSETQ. Here the CDR3 reads CASGRQPISSGANVLTF. The CDR3 DNA reads TGCGCCAGCGGTAGACAGCCCATCAGCTCTGGGGCCAACGTCCTGACTTTC.

V gene TRBV19 combines with J gene TRBJ1-2, with D uncertain. V dropped 6 bases and J dropped 6 bases, with 11 bases sitting between them. The germline gives CDR1 LNHDA, CDR2 SQIVND (reference sequence). The CDR3 covers 12 residues. In DNA, the CDR3 is TGTGCCAGTAGCGTCTTGGGTGATGGCTACACCTTC. Residues: CASSVLGDGYTF.

This clonotype has just a few counts. The genes are TRBV29-1 and TRBJ1-4; D uncertain. There are 11 residues in the CDR3. Germline CDR1 is SQVTM and CDR2 is ANQGSEA. V lost 3 bases and J 7 bases, leaving 6 bases between the germline ends. CDR3 in amino acids: CSVDEAEKLFF. The CDR3 region has the DNA TGCAGCGTTGATGAGGCTGAAAAACTGTTTTTT.

This clonotype came up once. This chain uses TRBV5-1 with TRBJ1-6; weak D call: TRBD1 (5 bases). The CDR3 extends over 15 amino acids. Trimming took off 0 bases at V and 8 bases at J, with 12 bases between the two ends. Germline V gene sequence: CDR1 SGHRS, CDR2 YFSETQ. CDR3 sequence: CASSLGGREDSPLHF. Here the CDR3 DNA reads TGCGCCAGCAGCTTGGGGGGACGAGAGGATTCACCCCTCCACTTT. Supplemented by reference TRBV5-1 and TRBJ1-6, the full variable domain reads KAGVTQTPRYLIKTRGQQVTLSCSPISGHRSVSWYQQTPGQGLQFLFEYFSETQRNKGNFPGRFSGRQFSNSRSEMNVSTLELGDSALYLCASSLGGREDSPLHFGNGTRLTVT.

V usage is TRBV5-1 and J usage is TRBJ1-5, with D unresolved. The germline gives CDR1 SGHRS, CDR2 YFSETQ. This CDR3 has 13 amino acids. V gave up 5 bases and J gave up 4 bases, with 10 bases separating them. The CDR3 region has the DNA TGCGCCAGCAGACAAAACCTTAATCAGCCCCAGCATTTT. This encodes CASRQNLNQPQHF.

This clonotype occurred a few times. J is TRBJ1-1 and V is TRBV20-1, with D possibly being TRBD1 (6 bases). Per germline, CDR1 DFQATT and CDR2 SNEGSKA (reference sequence). CDR3 length equals 13 residues. The germline V and J ends were trimmed by 6 bases and 5 bases, with 16 bases remaining between them. DNA of the CDR3: TGCAGTGCCTCCAGGGGATGGGGGACTGAAGCTTTCTTT. Encoded protein: CSASRGWGTEAFF.

This clonotype was observed at least ten times. The chain combines TRBV6-1 with TRBJ1-2; D is uncertain. This CDR3 spans 11 amino acids. V was cut by 8 bases and J by 6 bases, with 10 bases left in between. The germline V gene has CDR1 MNHNS and CDR2 SASEGT. The CDR3 coding sequence is TGTGCCAGCCTAGGATGGGATGGCTACACCTTC. Protein: CASLGWDGYTF.

Worth noting for this clonotype: One end of the junction fails to match germline, which may point to a read error. The rearrangement joins TRBV7-2 to TRBJ1-2; D unclear. This CDR3 comprises 12 residues. Germline CDR1 and CDR2: SGHTA and FQGNSA. CDR3 nucleotides: TGTGCCTGCAGCTTTACTCCTGGTGGCTACACCTTC. Translating it yields CACSFTPGGYTF.

This clonotype was found many times. The genes are TRBV12-3 or TRBV12-4 and TRBJ1-5; no clear D gene. This CDR3 region has 13 residues. Trimming cost V 6 bases and J 4 bases, with 10 bases left between them. This chain's CDR3 is CASSMMENQPQHF. The DNA for the CDR3 is TGTGCCAGCAGCATGATGGAGAATCAGCCCCAGCATTTT.

V gene TRBV6-1 combines with J gene TRBJ1-3; D is unclear. Trimming stripped 2 bases from V and 0 bases from J, with 8 bases between. CDR1 and CDR2 (germline): MNHNS, SASEGT. The CDR3 contains 15 residues. Written as DNA, the CDR3 is TGTGCCAGCAGTGAAATTCCCAACTCTGGAAACACCATATATTTT. Its translation: CASSEIPNSGNTIYF.

The rearrangement joins TRBV19 to TRBJ1-1; D is unclear. The CDR3 covers 14 residues. V was shortened by 0 bases and J by 1 base, with 6 bases between the two germline ends. Per germline, CDR1 LNHDA and CDR2 SQIVND (reference sequence). The CDR3, as DNA: TGTGCCAGTAGTATAGAGGTAACGAACACTGAAGCTTTCTTT. As protein: CASSIEVTNTEAFF.

This clonotype was seen a single time. This chain uses TRBV6-2 or TRBV6-3 with TRBJ2-1; D might be TRBD2 (5 bases). CDR1 is MNHEY and CDR2 is SVGEGT in the germline V gene. V shed 5 bases and J shed 7 bases, with 18 bases lying between them. The CDR3 has 15 residues. The chain's CDR3 is CASSRGVDRGNEQFF. In nucleotides, the CDR3 is TGTGCCAGCAGTCGTGGTGTCGACCGGGGTAATGAGCAGTTCTTC.

The chain joins TRBV11-2 to TRBJ2-7, with D unresolved. Germline CDR1 reads SGHAT; CDR2 reads FQNNGV. V was trimmed by 2 bases and J by 2 bases, leaving 10 bases between them. This CDR3 is built from 14 residues. The CDR3: CASSLLQITYEQYF. DNA for the CDR3: TGTGCCAGCAGCTTATTGCAGATAACCTACGAGCAGTACTTC.

CDR3 bases: TGTGCCAGCTCACCCAAGACAGGGTATGGCTACACCTTC. It encodes CASSPKTGYGYTF. The chain joins TRBV18 to TRBJ1-2, with 7 bases lining up with TRBD1. The germline V gene has CDR1 KGHSH and CDR2 LQKENI. The CDR3 has 13 amino acids. V lost 3 bases and J lost 5; bases outside the gene matches: 3.

The V call is TRBV25-1, the J call TRBJ1-1, with D possibly being TRBD1 (5 bases). Germline V gene data show CDR1 as MGHDK and CDR2 as SYGVNS. The V end was cut by 4 bases, the J end by 10 bases, with 13 bases between. The CDR3 runs to 12 residues. The CDR3 region is CASSAGLGGAFF. In DNA form, the CDR3 reads TGTGCCAGCAGTGCAGGGTTGGGAGGAGCTTTCTTT.

This clonotype was observed a handful of times. The rearrangement joins TRBV6-2 or TRBV6-3 to TRBJ2-7; 8 bases fit TRBD1. The CDR3 length is 14 residues. Germline trimming cut 6 bases from V and 7 bases from J; bases unmatched to any gene: 11. Looked up from germline, CDR1 is MNHEY and CDR2 is SVGEGT. The CDR3: CASSPPTGALEQYF. For the CDR3, the DNA is TGTGCCAGCAGCCCCCCGACAGGGGCCTTGGAGCAGTACTTC.

The CDR3: CASSPSGTYEQYF. As DNA, the CDR3 is TGTGCCAGCAGTCCTAGCGGAACCTACGAGCAGTACTTC. The chain uses TRBV3-1 and TRBJ2-7; 7 bases align to TRBD2. Trimming at V came to 6 bases and at J to 2 bases, leaving 4 bases not matched to a gene. Germline CDR1 is LGHDT and CDR2 is YNNKEL (reference sequence). This CDR3 is built from 13 residues.

The J gene is TRBJ2-5, the V gene TRBV29-1; 10 bases agree with TRBD2. The length of the CDR3 is 13 residues. Germline lookup yields CDR1 SQVTM and CDR2 ANQGSEA. The J segment lost 7 bases and the V segment lost 4 bases, leaving 6 bases of the junction unmatched. The CDR3 region has the DNA TGCAGCGTTGCAGAGCGGGAGGGGAGGACCCAGTACTTC. The encoded protein is CSVAEREGRTQYF.